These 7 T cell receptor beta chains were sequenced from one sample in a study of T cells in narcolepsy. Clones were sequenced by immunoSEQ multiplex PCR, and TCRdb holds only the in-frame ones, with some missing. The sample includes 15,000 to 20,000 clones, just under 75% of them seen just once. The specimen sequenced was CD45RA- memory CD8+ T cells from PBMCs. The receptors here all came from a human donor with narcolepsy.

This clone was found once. The CDR3 sequence is CASSLTTGQVHGYTF. The CDR3, as DNA: TGTGCCAGCAGTTTAACAACGGGACAGGTTCATGGCTACACCTTC. V gene TRBV7-9 combines with J gene TRBJ1-2; 8 bases line up with TRBD1. Trimming removed 6 bases from V and 6 bases from J; junction bases left unmatched: 12. This CDR3 has 15 amino acids. The V gene's germline CDR1 is SEHNR and CDR2 FQNEAQ (reference sequence).

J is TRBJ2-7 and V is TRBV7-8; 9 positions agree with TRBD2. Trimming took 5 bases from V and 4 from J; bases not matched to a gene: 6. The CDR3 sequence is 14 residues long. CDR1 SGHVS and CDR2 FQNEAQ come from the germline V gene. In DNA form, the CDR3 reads TGTGCCAGCAGCCCGTCTAGCGGGGCATACGAGCAGTACTTC. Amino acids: CASSPSSGAYEQYF.

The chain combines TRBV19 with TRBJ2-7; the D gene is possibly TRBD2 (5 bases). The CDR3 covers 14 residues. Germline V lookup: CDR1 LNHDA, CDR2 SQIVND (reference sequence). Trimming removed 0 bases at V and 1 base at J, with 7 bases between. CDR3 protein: CASSIEPGSYEQYF. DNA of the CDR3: TGTGCCAGTAGTATAGAACCGGGGTCCTACGAGCAGTACTTC.

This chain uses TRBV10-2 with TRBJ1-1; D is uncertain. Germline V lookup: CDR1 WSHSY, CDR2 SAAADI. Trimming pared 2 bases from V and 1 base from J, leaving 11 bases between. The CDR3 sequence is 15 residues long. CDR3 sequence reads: CASSEPRTQNTEAFF. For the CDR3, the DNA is TGCGCCAGCAGTGAGCCCCGGACGCAGAACACTGAAGCTTTCTTT.

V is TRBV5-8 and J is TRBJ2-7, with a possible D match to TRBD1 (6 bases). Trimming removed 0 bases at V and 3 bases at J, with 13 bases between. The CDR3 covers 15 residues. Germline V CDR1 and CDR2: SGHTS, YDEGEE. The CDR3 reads CASSLDGRGDYEQYF. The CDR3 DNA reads TGTGCCAGCAGCTTGGATGGCAGGGGTGACTACGAGCAGTACTTC.

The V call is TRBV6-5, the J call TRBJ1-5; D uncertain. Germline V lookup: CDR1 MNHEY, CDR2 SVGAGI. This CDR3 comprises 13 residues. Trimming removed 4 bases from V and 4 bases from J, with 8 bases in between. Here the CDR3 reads CASSFSGNQPQHF. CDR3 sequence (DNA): TGTGCCAGCAGTTTCTCCGGGAATCAGCCCCAGCATTTT.

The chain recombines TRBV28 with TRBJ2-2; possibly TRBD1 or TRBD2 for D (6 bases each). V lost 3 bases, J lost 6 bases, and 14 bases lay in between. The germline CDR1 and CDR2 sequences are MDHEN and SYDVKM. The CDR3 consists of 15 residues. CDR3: CASSLVRGLAGELFF. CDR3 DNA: TGTGCCAGCAGTTTGGTTCGGGGGCTGGCCGGGGAGCTGTTTTTT. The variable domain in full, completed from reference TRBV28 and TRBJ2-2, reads DVKVTQSSRYLVKRTGEKVFLECVQDMDHENMFWYRQDPGLGLRLIYFSYDVKMKEKGDIPEGYSVSREKKERFSLILESASTNQTSMYLCASSLVRGLAGELFFGEGSRLTVL.